This T cell receptor (beta chain) was identified during a study of blood T cells in healthy people across ages. A second PCR of 7 to 11 cycles used a sample-barcoded 5' primer and a J-beta primer mix. In TCRdb, the 5' RACE reads were re-called with MiXCR into one record per CDR3 protein. This repertoire shows about 770,000 distinct CDR3 sequences, roughly 44% found once; its top ten account for about a fifth. V lost 3 bases, J lost 4 bases, and 30 bases lay in between. The germline gives CDR1 DFQATT, CDR2 SNEGSKA (reference sequence). The CDR3 extends over 19 amino acids. The sequenced sample consisted of blood. The TCR originated in a man in his fifties or sixties in good health. This sequence joins TRBV20-1 and TRBJ1-2; possible D gene TRBD1, 5 bases. In DNA form, the CDR3 reads TGCAGTGCTAGGGATCTAGGAGCACGGACTGGACATGGGATCTATGGCTACACCTTC. This codes for CSARDLGARTGHGIYGYTF.